This T cell receptor beta chain was identified during a study of technical replicates of blood from a handful of donors. With 2 bases clipped from V and 2 bases from J, the junction kept 1 base outside the gene matches. Germline V gene data show CDR1 as SGHAT and CDR2 as FQNNGV. The CDR3 runs to 15 residues. Method: immunoSEQ multiplex PCR; TCRdb's copy keeps in-frame clones and lacks some. The sample has about 69,000 clones, over 80% seen once. Sample: PBMCs. The source is a human donor in good health. Some clones in this sample may be carry-over from other donors' samples. The rearrangement uses TRBV11-2 and TRBJ2-2, with 8 bases matching TRBD2. The CDR3 DNA sequence: TGTGCCAGCAGCTTAAGCGGGAGAAACACCGGGGAGCTGTTTTTT. Residues: CASSLSGRNTGELFF.